This T cell receptor (beta chain) appears in the sequencing data of a study of T-cell reconstitution after alpha-beta-depleted transplantation in children. The study, taken as a whole, reports: Newly generated T cells supplied most T-cell counts and diversity one year post-transplant. Where alpha-beta T cells came from about two months after transplant was reportedly several hundred expanded graft clones.

With V trimmed by 6 bases and J by 2 bases, 1 base remained unmatched. CDR1 and CDR2 (germline): DFQATT, SNEGSKA (reference sequence). The CDR3 extends over 12 amino acids. Library preparation (for TCRbeta) was performed with unique molecular identifiers. TCRdb reanalysed the PCR reads using MiXCR and keeps one entry per CDR3 protein. Of some 87,000 distinct CDR3 sequences in the sample, around 16% are singletons; the top ten hold around 20%. About this clonotype itself: Its antigen is unidentified.

This clonotype originated in a male patient between 2 and 15 years old who had a stem cell transplant for acute lymphoblastic leukemia, so the T cells may come from the graft donor. This chain connects TRBV20-1 to TRBJ1-2; TRBD1 aligns across 9 bases. The sequencing here drew on PBMCs, mostly from graft donor cells, taken 180 days after TCRalphabeta/CD19-depleted stem cell transplant. DNA of the CDR3: TGCAGTGCAGGGACAGGGAACTATGGCTACACCTTC. Translating gives CSAGTGNYGYTF.